This TCR beta chain was recovered during a study of blood T cell repertoires in COVID-19 (dated by TCRdb to the early 2020s). Background on the whole study: Samples from collaborators originated in the United States, Italy and Spain and spanned both the acute and convalescent phases of COVID-19. The prospective study material was composed of cDNA or gDNA derived from T cells, B-cell-depleted T cells, or PBMCs. Deeply sampled blood TCRbeta repertoires from subjects exposed to, actively infected with, or recovered from COVID-19 were included in the dataset. The repertoires were released in a freely available public database intended as a resource for research on the immune response to SARS-CoV-2. Samples came from the ongoing ImmuneRACE study (first 160 participants) plus 1,254 subjects from 6 global collaborators. Sample metadata almost always included a de-identified subject ID, COVID-19 status, age in years and sex. Where available, HLA class I and class II types were obtained from metadata supplied by the sample provider rather than from assay-based typing.

General conclusions and limits of the study: How much clinical and demographic metadata was included differed by source and by participant, and the metadata was provided uncurated.

Participants in the prospective study were enrolled through a virtual design, were aged roughly 18 to 100 years, and lived in approximately 25 United States geographic areas. To assign participants to cohorts, the prospective study relied on clinical history that participants themselves reported in a screening survey and a study questionnaire. Recovered participants in ImmuneRACE Cohort 3 were defined by two consecutive negative NP/OP PCR tests, clearance by a healthcare professional, or resolution of symptoms. In the prospective study, mobile phlebotomists collected whole blood, serum and a nasopharyngeal or oropharyngeal swab from each participant. Participants in the prospective study had the option to provide additional blood draws and questionnaires over a 2-month period. Blood samples from the prospective study were shipped frozen or at room temperature prior to DNA extraction. The table lists this clone with a count of one. The antigen this receptor binds is unknown. Base qualities are missing; no much larger clone stands one base away.

V trim: 5 bases; J trim: 4 bases; unmatched bases: 13. Per the germline V gene (reference sequence), SGHNT is the CDR1 and YYREEE is the CDR2. The CDR3 runs 18 amino acids, cysteine and phenylalanine included. CDR3 DNA only is kept here, 54 bases in frame from base 1. TCRbeta CDR3 regions were amplified from genomic DNA by means of the immunoSEQ Assay, a bias-controlled multiplex PCR. The study's processing was this. Within the assay, amplification of reference gene primers was used to estimate how many nucleated cells each sample contained. Sequence reads were collapsed and filtered to measure the absolute abundance of every unique TCRbeta CDR3 rearrangement. For each sample, productive Simpson clonality was calculated as the square root of Simpson's diversity index across productive rearrangements. TCRdb took this table from immuneACCESS and kept in-frame rearrangements with V and J called. Such tables lack part of the clones; where checked against another copy, unresolved V genes explain under half of the gap, and the rest is unexplained. D and trimming were read from the DNA, whereas the V and J calls and clone size are those reported in that table. For this sample the table gives over 250,000 clones, of which roughly 86% were detected only once. The ten most abundant clones make up 0.75% to 1% of the sample.

The sequence joins TRBV5-4 to TRBJ2-2, with TRBD2 identical over 11 junction bases. The sample taken for sequencing was PBMCs or T cells enriched from blood (not recorded which). The receptor was isolated from a young woman who had recovered from COVID-19. The DNA sequence is as follows: TGTGCCAGCAGTCGGCTTATAGCGGGAGGGCCTTTCACCGGGGAGCTGTTTTTT. Translated, this is CASSRLIAGGPFTGELFF.